This TCR beta chain derives from a study of cytomegalovirus exposure and HLA in healthy donors. At the level of the study: From HLA-typed donors, an early data release held about 85 million unique TCRs. Study-wide results and caveats: Rare TCR sequences dominated, though some public TCRs recurred in many donors. Earlier findings revealed that most TCR beta V segments proved productive either about 87% or about 30% of the time.

About this clone: Its target is unknown.

The PCR employed 60 Vbeta primers together with 13 Jbeta primers. Profiling relied on immunoSEQ multiplex PCR, and the TCRdb table lists in-frame clones only, not all of them. The table records approximately 37,000 clones, roughly 78% of them present only once. The CDR3 runs 13 residues. Germline V gives CDR1 LGHNA, CDR2 YSLEER. Trimming left V 2 bases short and J 4 bases short, with 5 bases between. J is TRBJ1-4 and V is TRBV4-3; no reliable D call. Sequencing was done on a sample of PBMCs. The clonotype comes from a male donor in good health and CMV-seronegative. The CDR3 sequence: CASSQQDNEKLFF. The CDR3 coding sequence is TGCGCCAGCAGCCAACAGGATAATGAAAAACTGTTTTTT.